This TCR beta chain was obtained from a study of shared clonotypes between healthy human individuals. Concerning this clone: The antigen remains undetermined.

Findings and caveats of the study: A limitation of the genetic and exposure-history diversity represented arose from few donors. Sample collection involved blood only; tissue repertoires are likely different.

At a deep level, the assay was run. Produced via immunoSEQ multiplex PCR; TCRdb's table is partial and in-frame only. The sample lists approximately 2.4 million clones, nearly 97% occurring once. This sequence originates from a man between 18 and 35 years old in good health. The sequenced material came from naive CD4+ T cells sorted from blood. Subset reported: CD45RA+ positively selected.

The CDR3 loop is CASSVGGAGIGELFF. For the CDR3, the DNA is TGTGCCAGCAGCGTAGGGGGCGCCGGGATCGGGGAGCTGTTTTTT. The chain links TRBV9 to TRBJ2-2; either TRBD1 or TRBD2 may fit D (5 bases each). The CDR3 has 15 amino acids. V was trimmed by 0 bases and J by 7 bases, leaving 13 bases between them. Germline CDR1 and CDR2: SGDLS and YYNGEE.